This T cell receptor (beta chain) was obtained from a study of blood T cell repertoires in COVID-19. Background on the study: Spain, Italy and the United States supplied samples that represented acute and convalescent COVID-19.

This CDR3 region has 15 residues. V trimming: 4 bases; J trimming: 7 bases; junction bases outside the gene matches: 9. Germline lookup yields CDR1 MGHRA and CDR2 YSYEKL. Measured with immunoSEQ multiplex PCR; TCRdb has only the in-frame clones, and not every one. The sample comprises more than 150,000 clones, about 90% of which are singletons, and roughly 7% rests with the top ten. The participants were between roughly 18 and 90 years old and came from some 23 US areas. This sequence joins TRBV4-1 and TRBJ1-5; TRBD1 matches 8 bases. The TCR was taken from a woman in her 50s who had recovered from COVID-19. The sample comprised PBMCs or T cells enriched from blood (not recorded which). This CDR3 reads CASSPGGRGWQPQHF. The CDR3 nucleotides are TGCGCCAGCAGCCCAGGGGGCCGGGGCTGGCAGCCCCAGCATTTT.